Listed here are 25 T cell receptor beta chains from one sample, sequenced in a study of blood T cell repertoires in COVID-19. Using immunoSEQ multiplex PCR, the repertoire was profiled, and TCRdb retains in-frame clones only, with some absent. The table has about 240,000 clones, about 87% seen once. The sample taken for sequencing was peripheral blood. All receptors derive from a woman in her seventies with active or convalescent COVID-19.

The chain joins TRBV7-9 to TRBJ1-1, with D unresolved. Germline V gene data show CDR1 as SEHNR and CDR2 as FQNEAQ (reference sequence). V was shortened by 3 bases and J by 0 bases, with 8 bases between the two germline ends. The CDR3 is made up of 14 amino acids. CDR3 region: CASSLRVMNTEAFF. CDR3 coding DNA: TGTGCCAGCAGCTTGCGGGTTATGAACACTGAAGCTTTCTTT.

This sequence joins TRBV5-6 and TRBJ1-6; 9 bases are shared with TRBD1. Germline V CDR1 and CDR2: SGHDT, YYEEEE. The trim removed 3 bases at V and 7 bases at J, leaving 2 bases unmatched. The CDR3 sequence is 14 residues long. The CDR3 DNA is TGTGCCAGCAGCTCCGGGACAGGGAATTCACCCCTCCACTTT. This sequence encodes CASSSGTGNSPLHF.

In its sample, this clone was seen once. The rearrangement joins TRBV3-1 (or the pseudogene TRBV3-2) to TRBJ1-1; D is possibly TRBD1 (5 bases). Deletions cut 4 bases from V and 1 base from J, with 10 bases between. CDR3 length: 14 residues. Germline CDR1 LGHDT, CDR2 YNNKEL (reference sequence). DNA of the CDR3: TGTGCCAGCAGCCGACTCGGGGGGAACACTGAAGCTTTCTTT. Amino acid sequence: CASSRLGGNTEAFF.

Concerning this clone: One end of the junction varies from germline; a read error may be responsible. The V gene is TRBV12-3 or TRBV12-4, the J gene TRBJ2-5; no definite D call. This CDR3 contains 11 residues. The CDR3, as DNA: TGTGCCGGGCAAGAGCAAGGGACCCAGTACTTC. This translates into CAGQEQGTQYF.

In nucleotides, the CDR3 is TGTGCCATTGAATCCGTCGCACAGGGAAACAATCAGCCCCAGCATTTT. This codes for CAIESVAQGNNQPQHF. V and J are TRBV3-1 (or the pseudogene TRBV3-2) and TRBJ1-5, with TRBD1 as a possible D gene (6 bases). Germline V CDR1 and CDR2: LGHDT, YNNKEL (reference sequence). CDR3 size: 16 residues. The germline V and J ends were trimmed by 10 bases and 3 bases, with 22 bases remaining between them.

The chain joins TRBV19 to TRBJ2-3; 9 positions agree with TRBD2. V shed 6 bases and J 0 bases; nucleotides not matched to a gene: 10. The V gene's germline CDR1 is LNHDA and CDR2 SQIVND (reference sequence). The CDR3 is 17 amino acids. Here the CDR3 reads CASSPGAGGPSTDTQYF. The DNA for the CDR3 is TGTGCCAGTAGCCCCGGGGCGGGGGGGCCTAGCACAGATACGCAGTATTTT.

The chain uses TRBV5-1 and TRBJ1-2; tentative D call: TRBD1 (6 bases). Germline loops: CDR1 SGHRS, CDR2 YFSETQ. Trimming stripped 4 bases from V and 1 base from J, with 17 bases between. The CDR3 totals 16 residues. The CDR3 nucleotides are TGCGCCAGCAGCCCACAAACGGGACAACATAACTATGGCTACACCTTC. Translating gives CASSPQTGQHNYGYTF.

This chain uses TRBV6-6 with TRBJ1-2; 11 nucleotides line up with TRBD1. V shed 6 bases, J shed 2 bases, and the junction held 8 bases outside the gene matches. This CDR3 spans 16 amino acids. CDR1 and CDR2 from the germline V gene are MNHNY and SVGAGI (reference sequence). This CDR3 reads CASRSDRGRPNYGYTF. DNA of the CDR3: TGTGCCAGCAGGTCGGACAGGGGGCGACCAAACTATGGCTACACCTTC.

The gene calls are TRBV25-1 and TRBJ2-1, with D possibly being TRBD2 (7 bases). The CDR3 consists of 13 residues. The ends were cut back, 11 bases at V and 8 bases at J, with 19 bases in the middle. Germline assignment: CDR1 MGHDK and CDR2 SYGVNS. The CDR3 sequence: CAVGIRGGDEQFF. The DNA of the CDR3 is TGTGCCGTAGGGATAAGGGGGGGTGATGAGCAGTTCTTC. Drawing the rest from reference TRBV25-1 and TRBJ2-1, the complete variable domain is EADIYQTPRYLVIGTGKKITLECSQTMGHDKMYWYQQDPGMELHLIHYSYGVNSTEKGDLSSESTVSRIRTEHFPLTLESARPSHTSQYLCAVGIRGGDEQFFGPGTRLTVL.

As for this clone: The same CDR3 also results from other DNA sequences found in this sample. CDR3 DNA: TGTGCCAGCAGTCGACAGGGCAATCAGCCCCAGCATTTT. Its protein is CASSRQGNQPQHF. This chain connects TRBV7-9 to TRBJ1-5; D might be TRBD1 (6 bases). The V gene's germline CDR1 is SEHNR and CDR2 FQNEAQ (reference sequence). CDR3 length: 13 amino acids. V was trimmed by 6 bases and J by 2 bases, leaving 8 bases between them.

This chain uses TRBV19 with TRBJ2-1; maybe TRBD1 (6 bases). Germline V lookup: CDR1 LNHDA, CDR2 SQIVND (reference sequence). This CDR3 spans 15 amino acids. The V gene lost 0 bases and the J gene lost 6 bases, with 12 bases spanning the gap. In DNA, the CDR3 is TGTGCCAGTAGTATAGAAGGCCGACAGGCCAATGAGCAGTTCTTC. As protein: CASSIEGRQANEQFF.

CDR3 in amino acids: CASGRAVGEETQYF. CDR3 DNA sequence: TGCGCCAGCGGGAGGGCTGTAGGGGAAGAGACCCAGTACTTC. The chain links TRBV5-1 to TRBJ2-5; 7 bases align to TRBD2. The CDR3 is made up of 14 amino acids. V lost 7 bases to trimming and J lost 3 bases; unmatched junction nucleotides: 9. Germline V gene data show CDR1 as SGHRS and CDR2 as YFSETQ.

The CDR3 DNA reads as TGTGCCACCAGTGATCCACAGGGATCGGGCTATGGCTACACCTTC. Protein sequence: CATSDPQGSGYGYTF. This chain links TRBV24-1 with TRBJ1-2; D perhaps matches TRBD1 (6 bases). V was shortened by 3 bases and J by 4 bases, with 14 bases between the two germline ends. This CDR3 has 15 amino acids. The V gene's germline CDR1 is KGHDR and CDR2 SFDVKD.

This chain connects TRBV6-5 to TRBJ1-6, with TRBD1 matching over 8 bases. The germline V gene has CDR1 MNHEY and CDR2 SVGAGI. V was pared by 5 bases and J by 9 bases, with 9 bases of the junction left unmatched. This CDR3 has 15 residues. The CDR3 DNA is TGTGCCAGCAGTAGGACAGGGCGTGTAGTTTCACCCCTCCACTTT. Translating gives CASSRTGRVVSPLHF.

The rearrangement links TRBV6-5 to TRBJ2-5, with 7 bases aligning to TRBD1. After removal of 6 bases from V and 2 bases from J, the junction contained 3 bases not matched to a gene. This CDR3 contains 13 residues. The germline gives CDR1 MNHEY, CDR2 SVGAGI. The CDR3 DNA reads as TGTGCCAGCAGCCAGGGACAGCAAGAGACCCAGTACTTC. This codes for CASSQGQQETQYF.

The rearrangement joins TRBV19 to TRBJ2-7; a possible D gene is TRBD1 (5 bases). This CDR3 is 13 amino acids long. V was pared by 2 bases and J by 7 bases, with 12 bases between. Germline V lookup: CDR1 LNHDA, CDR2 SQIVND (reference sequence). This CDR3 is CASSITGVGEQYF. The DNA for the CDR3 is TGTGCCAGTAGTATAACAGGAGTGGGTGAGCAGTACTTC.

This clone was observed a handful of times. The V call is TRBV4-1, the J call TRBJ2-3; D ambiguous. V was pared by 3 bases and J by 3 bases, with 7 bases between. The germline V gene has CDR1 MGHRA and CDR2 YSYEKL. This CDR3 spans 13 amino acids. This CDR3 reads CASSHPRTDTQYF. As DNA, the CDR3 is TGCGCCAGCAGCCACCCCCGGACAGATACGCAGTATTTT.

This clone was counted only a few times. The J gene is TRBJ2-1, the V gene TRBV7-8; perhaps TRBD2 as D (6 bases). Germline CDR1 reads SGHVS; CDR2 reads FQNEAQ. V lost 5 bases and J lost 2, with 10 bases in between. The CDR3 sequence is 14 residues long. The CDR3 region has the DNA TGTGCCAGCAGCCCCGGAGGGGCCTACAATGAGCAGTTCTTC. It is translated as CASSPGGAYNEQFF.

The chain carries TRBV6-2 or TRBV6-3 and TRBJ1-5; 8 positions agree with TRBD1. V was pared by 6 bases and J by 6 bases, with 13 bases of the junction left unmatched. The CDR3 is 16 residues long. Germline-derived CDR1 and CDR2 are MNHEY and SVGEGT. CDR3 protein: CASSPADRERGQPQHF. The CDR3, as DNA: TGTGCCAGCAGCCCAGCGGACAGGGAGAGGGGTCAGCCCCAGCATTTT.

The CDR3 spells CASLGGSNTEAFF. The CDR3 DNA is TGTGCCAGCCTGGGGGGGTCCAACACTGAAGCTTTCTTT. The genes are TRBV5-6 and TRBJ1-1, with D perhaps matching TRBD1 (5 bases). The CDR3 consists of 13 residues. Germline CDR1 SGHDT, CDR2 YYEEEE. Between the trimmed V and J ends, which lost 7 bases and 2 bases, there was a span of 12 bases.

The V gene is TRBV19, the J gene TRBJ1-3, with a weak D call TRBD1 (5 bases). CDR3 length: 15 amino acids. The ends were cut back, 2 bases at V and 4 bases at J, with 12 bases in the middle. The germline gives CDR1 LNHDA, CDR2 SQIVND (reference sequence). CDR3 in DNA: TGTGCCAGTAGTATACGGGGGTTGGGCGGAAACACCATATATTTT. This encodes CASSIRGLGGNTIYF.

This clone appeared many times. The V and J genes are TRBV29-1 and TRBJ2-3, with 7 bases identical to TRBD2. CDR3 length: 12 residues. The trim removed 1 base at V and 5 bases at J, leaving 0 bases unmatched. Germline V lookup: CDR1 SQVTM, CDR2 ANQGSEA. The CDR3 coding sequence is TGCAGCGTTGAAGTAGCGGGAGATACGCAGTATTTT. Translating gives CSVEVAGDTQYF.

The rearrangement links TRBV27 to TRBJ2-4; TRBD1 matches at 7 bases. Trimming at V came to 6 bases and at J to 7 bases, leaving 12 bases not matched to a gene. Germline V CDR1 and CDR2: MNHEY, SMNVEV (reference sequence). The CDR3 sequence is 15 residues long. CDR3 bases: TGTGCCAGCAGATCCTCCCCACAGGGGTTGAACATTCAGTACTTC. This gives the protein CASRSSPQGLNIQYF.

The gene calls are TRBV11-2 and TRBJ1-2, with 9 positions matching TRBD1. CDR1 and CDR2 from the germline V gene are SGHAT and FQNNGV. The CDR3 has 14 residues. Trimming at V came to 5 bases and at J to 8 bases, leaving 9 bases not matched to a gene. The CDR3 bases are TGTGCCAGCAGCCCCTCGACGGGACAGGGAGGCTACACCTTC. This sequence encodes CASSPSTGQGGYTF.

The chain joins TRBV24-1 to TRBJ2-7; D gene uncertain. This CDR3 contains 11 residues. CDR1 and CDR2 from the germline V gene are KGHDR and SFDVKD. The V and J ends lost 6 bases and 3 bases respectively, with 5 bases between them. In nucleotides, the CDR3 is TGTGCCACCAGTTCGGGCTACGAGCAGTACTTC. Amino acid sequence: CATSSGYEQYF.